Each of the 12 T cell receptor beta chains below was sequenced from the same sample in a study of a mutant IDH1 vaccine in newly diagnosed glioma. The time point here: week 35, safety follow-up. Mutant IDH1 20-mer peptide, at 300 ug, made up each vaccine dose, with topical imiquimod. These receptors lack a known antigen. Measured with immunoSEQ multiplex PCR; TCRdb has only the in-frame clones, and not every one. The sample contains 69,000 or so clones, about 88% of which appear only once. Sequences were derived from PBMCs, sampled from a glioma patient whose treatment included an IDH1 peptide vaccine. The origin of the receptors is a man aged 25-40 years with glioma.

The CDR3 DNA sequence: TGTGCCAGCAGCCGCCTGGAGGTGAACACTGAAGCTTTCTTT. Protein sequence: CASSRLEVNTEAFF. This chain uses TRBV11-2 with TRBJ1-1; D unresolved. The CDR3 sequence is 14 residues long. Trimming removed 5 bases from V and 0 bases from J, with 10 bases in between. CDR1 and CDR2 (germline): SGHAT, FQNNGV. Filled out from reference TRBV11-2 and TRBJ1-1, the complete variable domain reads EAGVAQSPRYKIIEKRQSVAFWCNPISGHATLYWYQQILGQGPKLLIQFQNNGVVDDSQLPKDRFSAERLKGVDSTLKIQPAKLEDSAVYLCASSRLEVNTEAFFGQGTRLTVV.

The chain employs TRBV5-5 and TRBJ2-7; 10 bases match TRBD1. Germline assignment: CDR1 SGHKS and CDR2 YYEKEE (reference sequence). The CDR3 has 14 residues. After removal of 3 bases from V and 2 bases from J, the junction contained 2 bases not matched to a gene. The CDR3 coding sequence is TGTGCCAGCAGCTCCGGGACAGGGGCCTACGAGCAGTACTTC. Amino acid sequence: CASSSGTGAYEQYF.

The rearrangement joins TRBV7-9 to TRBJ1-1; 8 positions match TRBD1. This CDR3 contains 15 residues. With 3 bases clipped from V and 5 bases from J, the junction kept 8 bases outside the gene matches. The germline V gene has CDR1 SEHNR and CDR2 FQNEAQ (reference sequence). This CDR3 reads CASSLATGEKTEAFF. The CDR3 DNA sequence: TGTGCCAGCAGCTTGGCGACAGGGGAGAAGACTGAAGCTTTCTTT.

V usage is TRBV10-2 and J usage is TRBJ1-4; D is unresolved. Germline CDR1 is WSHSY and CDR2 is SAAADI. Trimming left V 2 bases short and J 7 bases short, with 11 bases between. CDR3 length: 14 residues. This CDR3 is CASSEVRAGEKLFF. In nucleotides, the CDR3 is TGCGCCAGCAGTGAGGTGCGGGCAGGTGAAAAACTGTTTTTT.

This clone has just a few counts. V and J are TRBV6-5 and TRBJ1-5; D is possibly TRBD1 (6 bases). Trimming pared 4 bases from V and 2 bases from J, leaving 9 bases between. The CDR3 sequence is 14 residues long. Germline values: CDR1 MNHEY, CDR2 SVGAGI. The CDR3 here is CASSWAGGNQPQHF. CDR3 DNA: TGTGCCAGCAGTTGGGCAGGGGGCAATCAGCCCCAGCATTTT.

CDR3 residues: CASSLVTSIYEQYF. CDR3 DNA: TGTGCCAGCAGCTTGGTGACTAGCATCTACGAGCAGTACTTC. The genes are TRBV7-2 and TRBJ2-7, with TRBD2 identical over 7 bases. CDR3 length equals 14 residues. Trimming cost V 3 bases and J 3 bases; bases outside gene matches: 5. From germline, CDR1 is SGHTA and CDR2 FQGNSA.

The chain has TRBV10-2 and TRBJ2-1; D possibly corresponds to TRBD2 (5 bases). The V gene's germline CDR1 is WSHSY and CDR2 SAAADI. The CDR3 totals 11 residues. Trimming left V 7 bases short and J 11 bases short, with 12 bases between. The CDR3 region has the DNA TGCGCCAGCAAACGGGAATTACAGCAGTTCTTC. It translates to CASKRELQQFF.

This clone was seen a handful of times. V gene TRBV19 combines with J gene TRBJ1-1; D is ambiguous. The CDR3 is 13 residues long. Trimming pared 4 bases from V and 4 bases from J, leaving 10 bases between. CDR1 is LNHDA and CDR2 is SQIVND in the germline V gene (reference sequence). CDR3 region: CASSTLLSTEAFF. The CDR3 DNA sequence: TGTGCCAGTAGTACCCTATTAAGCACTGAAGCTTTCTTT.

The chain combines TRBV7-2 with TRBJ2-7; D possibly corresponds to TRBD2 (6 bases). Deletions cut 5 bases from V and 0 bases from J, with 14 bases between. The length of the CDR3 is 15 residues. Per the germline V gene, CDR1 is SGHTA and CDR2 is FQGNSA. CDR3 nucleotides: TGTGCCAGCAGCCCGAACGGAGGGCCCTCCTACGAGCAGTACTTC. It encodes CASSPNGGPSYEQYF.

The chain couples TRBV5-1 to TRBJ2-5, with TRBD1 matching over 7 bases. The CDR3 contains 16 residues. Germline V gene data show CDR1 as SGHRS and CDR2 as YFSETQ. The V and J ends lost 4 bases and 4 bases, in that order; junction bases with no gene match: 13. The CDR3 loop is CASSLGTTGSRETQYF. In DNA, the CDR3 is TGCGCCAGCAGCCTGGGTACGACAGGGTCACGAGAGACCCAGTACTTC.

This chain links TRBV27 with TRBJ2-3; 7 bases line up with TRBD2. Per germline, CDR1 MNHEY and CDR2 SMNVEV (reference sequence). The CDR3 spans 18 residues. V lost 1 base, J lost 4 bases, and 14 bases stayed unmatched. CDR3 amino acids: CASSLYPLGGSEADTQYF. DNA for the CDR3: TGTGCCAGCAGTTTATACCCCCTAGGCGGGAGTGAGGCAGATACGCAGTATTTT.

V usage is TRBV2 and J usage is TRBJ2-7, with D unclear. CDR3 size: 12 residues. In germline, CDR1 is SNHLY, CDR2 FYNNEI. Trimming removed 6 bases from V and 3 bases from J, with 9 bases in between. CDR3 protein: CASRVNHYEQYF. CDR3 sequence (DNA): TGTGCCAGCAGGGTTAATCACTACGAGCAGTACTTC.